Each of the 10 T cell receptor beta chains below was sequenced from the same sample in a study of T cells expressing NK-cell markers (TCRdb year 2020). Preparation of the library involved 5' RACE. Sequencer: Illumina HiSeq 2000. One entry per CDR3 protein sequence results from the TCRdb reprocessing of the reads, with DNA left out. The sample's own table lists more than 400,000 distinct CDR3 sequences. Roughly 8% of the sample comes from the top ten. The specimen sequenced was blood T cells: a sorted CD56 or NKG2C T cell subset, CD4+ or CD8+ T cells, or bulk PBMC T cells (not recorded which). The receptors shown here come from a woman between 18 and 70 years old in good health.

The CDR3 region is CAISEETGSYNEQFF. This chain uses TRBV10-3 with TRBJ2-1; TCRdb outputs TRBD1, but without DNA this stays unchecked. This CDR3 spans 15 amino acids. The germline V gene encodes CDR1 ENHRY and CDR2 SYGVKD.

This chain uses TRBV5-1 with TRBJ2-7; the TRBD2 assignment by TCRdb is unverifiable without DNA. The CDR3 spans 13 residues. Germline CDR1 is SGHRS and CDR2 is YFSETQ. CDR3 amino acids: CASTKGGRDEQYF.

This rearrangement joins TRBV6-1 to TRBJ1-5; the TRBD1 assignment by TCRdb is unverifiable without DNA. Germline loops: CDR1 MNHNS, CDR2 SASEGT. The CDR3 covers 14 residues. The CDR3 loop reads CASSKKRDDQPQHF.

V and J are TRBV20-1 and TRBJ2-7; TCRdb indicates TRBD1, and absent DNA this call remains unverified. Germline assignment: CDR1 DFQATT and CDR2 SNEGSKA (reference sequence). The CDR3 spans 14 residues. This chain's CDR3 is CSAPRQPSHYEQYF.

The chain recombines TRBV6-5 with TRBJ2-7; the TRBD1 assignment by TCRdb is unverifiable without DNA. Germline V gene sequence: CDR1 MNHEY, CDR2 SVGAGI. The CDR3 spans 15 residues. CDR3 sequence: CASSYSPGSSYEQYF.

CDR3: CSGLRDSNEQFF. This chain connects TRBV29-1 to TRBJ2-1; without DNA, the TCRdb call of TRBD2 cannot be checked. The CDR3 contains 12 residues. Per germline, CDR1 SQVTM and CDR2 ANQGSEA.

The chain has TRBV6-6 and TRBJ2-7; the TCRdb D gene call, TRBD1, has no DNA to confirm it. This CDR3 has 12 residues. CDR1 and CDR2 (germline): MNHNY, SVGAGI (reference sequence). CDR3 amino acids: CASRPQGGEQYF.

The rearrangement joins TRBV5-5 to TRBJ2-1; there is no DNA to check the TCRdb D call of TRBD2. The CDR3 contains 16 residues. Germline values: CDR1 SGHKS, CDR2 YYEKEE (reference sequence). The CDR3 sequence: CASSLEAQRGYNEQFF.

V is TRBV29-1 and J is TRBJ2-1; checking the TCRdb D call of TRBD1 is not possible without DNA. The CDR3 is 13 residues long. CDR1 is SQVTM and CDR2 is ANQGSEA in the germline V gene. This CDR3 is CSARQGGRNEQFF.

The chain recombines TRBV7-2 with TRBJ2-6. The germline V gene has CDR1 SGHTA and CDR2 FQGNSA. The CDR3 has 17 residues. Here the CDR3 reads CASSLALTEPGANVLTF.